The entry below describes one TCR beta chain. The sample comes from a study of T cells in tumors after PD-1 blockade. Method: immunoSEQ multiplex PCR; TCRdb's copy keeps in-frame clones and lacks some. The table includes roughly 13,000 clones, about 63% detected once. The clonotype originates from a human donor with cutaneous squamous cell carcinoma. The material was tumor tissue, obtained after anti-PD-1 treatment.

The CDR3 coding sequence is TGTGCCAGCAGCCGGGGGAGTTCCTCCTACGAGCAGTACTTC. It is translated as CASSRGSSSYEQYF. The chain combines TRBV6-5 with TRBJ2-7; a weak D match, TRBD2 (6 bases). Per the germline V gene, CDR1 is MNHEY and CDR2 is SVGAGI. Trimming shortened V by 6 bases and J by 0 bases, and 12 bases separated the two germline ends. This CDR3 is 14 amino acids long.